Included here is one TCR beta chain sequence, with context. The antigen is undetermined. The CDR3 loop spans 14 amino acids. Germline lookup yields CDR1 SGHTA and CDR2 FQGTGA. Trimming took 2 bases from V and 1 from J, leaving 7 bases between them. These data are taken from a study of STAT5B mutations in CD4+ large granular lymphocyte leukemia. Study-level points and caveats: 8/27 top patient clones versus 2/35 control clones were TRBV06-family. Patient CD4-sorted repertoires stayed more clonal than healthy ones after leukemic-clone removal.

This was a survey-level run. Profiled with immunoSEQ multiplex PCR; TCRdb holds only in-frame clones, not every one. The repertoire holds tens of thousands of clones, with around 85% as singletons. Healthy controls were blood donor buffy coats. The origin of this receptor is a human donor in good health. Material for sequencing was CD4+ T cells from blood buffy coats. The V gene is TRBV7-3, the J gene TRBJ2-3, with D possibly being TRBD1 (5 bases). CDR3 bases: TGTGCCAGCAGCTTAGCGACAGGCACAGATACGCAGTATTTT. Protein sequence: CASSLATGTDTQYF.